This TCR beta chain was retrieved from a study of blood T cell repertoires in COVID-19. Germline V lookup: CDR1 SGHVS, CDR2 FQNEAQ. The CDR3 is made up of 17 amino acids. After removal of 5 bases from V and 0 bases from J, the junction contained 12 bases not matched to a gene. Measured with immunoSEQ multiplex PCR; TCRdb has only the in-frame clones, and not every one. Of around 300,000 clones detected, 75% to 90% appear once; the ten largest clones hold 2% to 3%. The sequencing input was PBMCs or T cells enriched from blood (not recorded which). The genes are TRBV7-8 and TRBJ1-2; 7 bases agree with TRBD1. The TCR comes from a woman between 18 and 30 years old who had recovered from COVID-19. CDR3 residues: CASSPRQGRPANYGYTF. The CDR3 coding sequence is TGTGCCAGCAGCCCCCGACAGGGTCGACCAGCTAACTATGGCTACACCTTC.